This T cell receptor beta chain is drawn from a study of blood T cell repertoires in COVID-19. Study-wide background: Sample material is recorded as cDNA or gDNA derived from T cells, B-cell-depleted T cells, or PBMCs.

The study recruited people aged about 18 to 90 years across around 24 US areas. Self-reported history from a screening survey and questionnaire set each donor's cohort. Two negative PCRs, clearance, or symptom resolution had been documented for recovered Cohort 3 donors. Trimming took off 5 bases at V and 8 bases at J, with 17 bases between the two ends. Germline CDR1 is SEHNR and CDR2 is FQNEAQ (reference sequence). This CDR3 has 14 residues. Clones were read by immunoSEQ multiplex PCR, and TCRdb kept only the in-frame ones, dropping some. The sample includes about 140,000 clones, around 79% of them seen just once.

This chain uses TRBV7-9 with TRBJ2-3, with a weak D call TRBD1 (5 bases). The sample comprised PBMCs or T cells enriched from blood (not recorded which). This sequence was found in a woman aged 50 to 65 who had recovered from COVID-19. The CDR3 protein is CASSLPLGLGTQYF. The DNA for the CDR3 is TGTGCCAGCAGCCTCCCGCTGGGGCTGGGTACGCAGTATTTT.